This T cell receptor (beta chain) was captured by sequencing in a study of blood T cell repertoires in COVID-19. Study background: Samples of COVID-19 (acute and convalescent) were obtained from the United States, Italy and Spain.

Per germline, CDR1 MDHEN and CDR2 SYDVKM. This CDR3 region has 16 residues. V lost 4 bases and J 8 bases, leaving 23 bases between the germline ends. Profiled with immunoSEQ multiplex PCR; TCRdb holds only in-frame clones, not every one. Of approximately 300,000 clones listed, around 90% are singletons. Patients in Seattle were enrolled during active infection, then followed longitudinally. The receptor comes from a woman in her twenties or thirties with COVID-19, enrolled during active disease. The sample taken for sequencing was peripheral blood. The rearrangement uses TRBV28 and TRBJ1-2; D perhaps matches TRBD1 (6 bases). The CDR3 sequence: CASSSLMGLRGLGYTF. In DNA, the CDR3 is TGTGCCAGCAGTTCCCTGATGGGATTAAGGGGGTTGGGCTACACCTTC.